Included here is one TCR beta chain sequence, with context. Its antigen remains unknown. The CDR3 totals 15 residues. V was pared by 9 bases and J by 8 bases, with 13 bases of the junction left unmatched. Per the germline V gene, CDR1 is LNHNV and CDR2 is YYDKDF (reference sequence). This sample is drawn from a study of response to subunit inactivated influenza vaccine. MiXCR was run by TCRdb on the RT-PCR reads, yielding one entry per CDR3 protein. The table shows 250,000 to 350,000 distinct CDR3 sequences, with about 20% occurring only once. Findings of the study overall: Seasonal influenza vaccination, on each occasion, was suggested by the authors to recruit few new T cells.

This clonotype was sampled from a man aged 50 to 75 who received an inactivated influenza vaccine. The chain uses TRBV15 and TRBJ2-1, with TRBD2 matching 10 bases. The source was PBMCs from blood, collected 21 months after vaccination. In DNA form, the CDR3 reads TGTGCCACACAACCCAGGGGACTAGCGAGGGATGAGCAGTTCTTC. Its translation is CATQPRGLARDEQFF.